The clone carrying this T cell receptor (beta chain) appeared many times. No antigen is known for it. With template switching, a universal primer site was added, and the cDNA carried unique molecular identifiers. TCRdb reanalysed the 5' RACE reads using MiXCR and keeps one entry per CDR3 protein. In the table there are more than 350,000 distinct CDR3 sequences, approximately 8.8% of which are singletons. Germline values: CDR1 ENHRY, CDR2 SYGVKD. The CDR3 loop spans 14 amino acids. Trimming at V came to 10 bases and at J to 0 bases, leaving 7 bases not matched to a gene. The record originates from a study of identical twins. Notes on the study in general: Out-of-frame alpha sequences that twins shared showed excess low generation probability. The study based its conclusions on cross-sectional statistical analysis and did not follow the same donors.

The sequence was obtained from a woman between 50 and 59 years old in good health. Sequenced material: naive T cells sorted from blood. This chain connects TRBV10-3 to TRBJ2-3; 7 positions match TRBD2. The CDR3 DNA reads TGTGCCACCCTAGCGGCGTTCAGCACAGATACGCAGTATTTT. This gives the protein CATLAAFSTDTQYF.